This T cell receptor (beta chain) was profiled in a study of Ad26.COV2.S vaccination and SARS-CoV-2 variants. This sample's treatment: 15 to 20 received Ad26.COV2.S at low or high dose, single or two shots; several received placebo; per-sample allocation not given. Sampling was performed 63 days after the first vaccine or placebo injection. The study, taken as a whole, reports: Reportedly, after vaccination the spike-specific CD8+ and CD4+ T cell responses displayed substantial breadth.

The repertoire was sequenced with immunoSEQ multiplex PCR; TCRdb's copy has only in-frame clones and lacks some. The sample includes some 640,000 clones, 70% to 90% of them seen just once. Regarding this clone: What it binds is not known.

This material consisted of peripheral blood, taken in a trial of Ad26.COV2.S vaccine versus placebo. The clonotype originates from a person between 18 and 65 years old who received the Ad26.COV2.S COVID-19 vaccine or a placebo.

CDR3 region: CASSFSGNSYEQYF. As DNA, the CDR3 is TGTGCCAGCAGCTTTAGCGGCAACTCCTACGAGCAGTACTTC. V gene TRBV7-9 combines with J gene TRBJ2-7, with D possibly matching TRBD2 (6 bases). V was trimmed by 3 bases and J by 0 bases, leaving 9 bases between them. Germline V gene lookup returns CDR1 SEHNR and CDR2 FQNEAQ (reference sequence). This CDR3 region has 14 residues.